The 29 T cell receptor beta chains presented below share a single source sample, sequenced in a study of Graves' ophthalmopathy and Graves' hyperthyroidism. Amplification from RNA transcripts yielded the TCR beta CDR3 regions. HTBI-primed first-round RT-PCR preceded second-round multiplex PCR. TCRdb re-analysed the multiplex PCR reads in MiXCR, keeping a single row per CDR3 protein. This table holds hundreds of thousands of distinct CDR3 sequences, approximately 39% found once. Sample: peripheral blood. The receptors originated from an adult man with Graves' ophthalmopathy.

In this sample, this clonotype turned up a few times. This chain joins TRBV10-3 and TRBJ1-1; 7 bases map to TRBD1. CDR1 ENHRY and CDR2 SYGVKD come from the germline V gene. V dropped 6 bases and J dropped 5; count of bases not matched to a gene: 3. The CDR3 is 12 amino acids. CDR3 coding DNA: TGTGCCATCAGGCAGGGGGGTACTGAAGCTTTCTTT. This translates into CAIRQGGTEAFF.

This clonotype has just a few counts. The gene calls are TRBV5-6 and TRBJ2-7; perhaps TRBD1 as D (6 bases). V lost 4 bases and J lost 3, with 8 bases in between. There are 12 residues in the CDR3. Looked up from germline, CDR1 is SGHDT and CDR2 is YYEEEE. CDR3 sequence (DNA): TGTGCCAGCAGCGGGGACAACTACGAGCAGTACTTC. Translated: CASSGDNYEQYF.

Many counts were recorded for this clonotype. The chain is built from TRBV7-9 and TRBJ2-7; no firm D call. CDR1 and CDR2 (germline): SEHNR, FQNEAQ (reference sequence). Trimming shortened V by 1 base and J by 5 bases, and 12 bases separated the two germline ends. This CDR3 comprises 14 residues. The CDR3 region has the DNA TGTGCCAGCAGCTTAGGATCGGGTACCCACGAGCAGTACTTC. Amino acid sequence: CASSLGSGTHEQYF.

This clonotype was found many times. CDR3 bases: TGCAGTGCACTAACCCAGGGGGCCCCCTATGGCTACACCTTC. It codes for CSALTQGAPYGYTF. V gene TRBV20-1 combines with J gene TRBJ1-2; 8 nucleotides align to TRBD1. CDR3 length: 14 amino acids. Germline V CDR1 and CDR2: DFQATT, SNEGSKA (reference sequence). The trim removed 6 bases at V and 4 bases at J, leaving 10 bases unmatched.

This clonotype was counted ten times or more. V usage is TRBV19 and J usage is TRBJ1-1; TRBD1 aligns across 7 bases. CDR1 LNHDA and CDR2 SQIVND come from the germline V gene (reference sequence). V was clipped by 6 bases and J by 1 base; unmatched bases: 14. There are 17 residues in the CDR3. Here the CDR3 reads CASRQDRLGTENTEAFF. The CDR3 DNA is TGTGCCAGTAGGCAAGACAGGTTGGGGACAGAGAACACTGAAGCTTTCTTT.

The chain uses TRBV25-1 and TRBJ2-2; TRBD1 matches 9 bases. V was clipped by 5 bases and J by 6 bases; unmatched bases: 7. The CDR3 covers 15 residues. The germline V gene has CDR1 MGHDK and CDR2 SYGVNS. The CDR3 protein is CASSLKQGAPGELFF. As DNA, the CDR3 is TGTGCCAGCAGTTTGAAACAGGGGGCGCCCGGGGAGCTGTTTTTT.

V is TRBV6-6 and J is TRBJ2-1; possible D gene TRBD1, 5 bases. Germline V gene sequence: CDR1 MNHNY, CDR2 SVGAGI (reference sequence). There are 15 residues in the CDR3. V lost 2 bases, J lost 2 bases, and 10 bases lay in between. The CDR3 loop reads CASSYSRATYNEQFF. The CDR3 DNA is TGTGCCAGCAGTTACAGCAGGGCTACCTACAATGAGCAGTTCTTC.

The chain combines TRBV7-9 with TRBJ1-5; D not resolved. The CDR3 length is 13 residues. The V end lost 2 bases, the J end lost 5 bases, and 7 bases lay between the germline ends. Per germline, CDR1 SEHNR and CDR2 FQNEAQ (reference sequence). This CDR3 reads CASSLSAYQPQHF. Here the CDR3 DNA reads TGTGCCAGCAGCTTATCTGCGTATCAGCCCCAGCATTTT.

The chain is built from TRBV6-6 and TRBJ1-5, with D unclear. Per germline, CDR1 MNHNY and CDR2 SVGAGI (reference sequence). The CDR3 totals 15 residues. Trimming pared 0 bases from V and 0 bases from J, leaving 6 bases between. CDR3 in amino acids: CASSYSGFSNQPQHF. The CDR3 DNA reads TGTGCCAGCAGTTACTCGGGGTTTAGCAATCAGCCCCAGCATTTT.

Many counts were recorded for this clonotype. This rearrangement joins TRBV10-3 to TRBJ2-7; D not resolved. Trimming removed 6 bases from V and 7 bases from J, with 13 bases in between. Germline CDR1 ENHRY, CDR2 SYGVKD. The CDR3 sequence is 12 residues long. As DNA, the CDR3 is TGTGCCATCAGGGACGTCGCGTCTGAGCAGTACTTC. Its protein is CAIRDVASEQYF.

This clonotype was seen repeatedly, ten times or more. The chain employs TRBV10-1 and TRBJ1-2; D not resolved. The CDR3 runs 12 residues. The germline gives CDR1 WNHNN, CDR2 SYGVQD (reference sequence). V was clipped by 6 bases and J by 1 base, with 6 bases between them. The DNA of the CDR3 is TGCGCCAGCAGGAGAAATAACTATGGCTACACCTTC. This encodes CASRRNNYGYTF.

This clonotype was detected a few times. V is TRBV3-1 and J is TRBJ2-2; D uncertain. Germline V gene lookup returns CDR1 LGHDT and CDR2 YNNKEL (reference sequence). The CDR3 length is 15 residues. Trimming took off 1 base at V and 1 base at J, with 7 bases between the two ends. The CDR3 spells CASSQVKENTGELFF. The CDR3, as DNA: TGTGCCAGCAGCCAAGTTAAGGAGAACACCGGGGAGCTGTTTTTT.

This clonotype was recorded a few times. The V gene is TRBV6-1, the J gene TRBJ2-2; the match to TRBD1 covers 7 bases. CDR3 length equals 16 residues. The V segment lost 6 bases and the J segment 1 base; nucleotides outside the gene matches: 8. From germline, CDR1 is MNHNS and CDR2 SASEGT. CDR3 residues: CASSARQGENTGELFF. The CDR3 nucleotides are TGTGCCAGCAGCGCCCGTCAGGGGGAGAACACCGGGGAGCTGTTTTTT.

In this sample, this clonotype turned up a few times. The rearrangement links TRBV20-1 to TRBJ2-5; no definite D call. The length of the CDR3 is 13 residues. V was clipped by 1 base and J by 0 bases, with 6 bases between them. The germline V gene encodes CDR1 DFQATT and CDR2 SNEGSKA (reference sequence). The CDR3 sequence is CSARAAYQETQYF. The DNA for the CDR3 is TGCAGTGCTAGAGCCGCCTACCAAGAGACCCAGTACTTC.

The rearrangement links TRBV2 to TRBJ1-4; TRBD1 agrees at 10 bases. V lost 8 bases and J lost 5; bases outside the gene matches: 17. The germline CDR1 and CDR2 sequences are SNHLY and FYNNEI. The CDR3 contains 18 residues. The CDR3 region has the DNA TGTGCCAGCTCACCAACGCCGGGACAGGGGTTGCCCAATGAAAAACTGTTTTTT. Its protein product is CASSPTPGQGLPNEKLFF. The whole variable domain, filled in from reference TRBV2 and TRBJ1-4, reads EPEVTQTPSHQVTQMGQEVILRCVPISNHLYFYWYRQILGQKVEFLVSFYNNEISEKSEIFDDQFSVERPDGSNFTLKIRSTKLEDSAMYFCASSPTPGQGLPNEKLFFGSGTQLSVL.

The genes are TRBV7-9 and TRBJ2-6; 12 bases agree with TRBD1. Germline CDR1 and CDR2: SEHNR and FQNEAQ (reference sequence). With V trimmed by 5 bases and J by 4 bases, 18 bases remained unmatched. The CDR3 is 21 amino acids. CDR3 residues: CASSGYGTGGAISSGANVLTF. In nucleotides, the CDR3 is TGTGCCAGCAGCGGCTACGGGACAGGGGGCGCGATCTCCTCAGGGGCCAACGTCCTGACTTTC.

The CDR3 sequence is CASSRLAPNETQYF. CDR3 in DNA: TGTGCCAGCTCCAGACTAGCGCCCAATGAGACCCAGTACTTC. J is TRBJ2-5 and V is TRBV2; TRBD2 agrees at 8 bases. This CDR3 is 14 amino acids long. With V trimmed by 8 bases and J by 5 bases, 10 bases remained unmatched. CDR1 SNHLY and CDR2 FYNNEI come from the germline V gene.

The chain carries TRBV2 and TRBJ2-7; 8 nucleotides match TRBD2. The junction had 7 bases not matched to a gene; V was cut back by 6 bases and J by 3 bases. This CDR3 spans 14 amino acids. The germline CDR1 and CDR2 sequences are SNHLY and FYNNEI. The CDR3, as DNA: TGTGCCAGCAGGGCGGGGGCGGGGGGCTACGAGCAGTACTTC. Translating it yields CASRAGAGGYEQYF.

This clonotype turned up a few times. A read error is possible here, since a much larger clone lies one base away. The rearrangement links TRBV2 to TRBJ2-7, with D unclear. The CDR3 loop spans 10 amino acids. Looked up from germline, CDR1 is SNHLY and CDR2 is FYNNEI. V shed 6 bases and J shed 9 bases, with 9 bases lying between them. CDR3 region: CASRGLRQYF. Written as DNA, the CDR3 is TGTGCCAGCAGGGGTCTACGGCAGTACTTC.

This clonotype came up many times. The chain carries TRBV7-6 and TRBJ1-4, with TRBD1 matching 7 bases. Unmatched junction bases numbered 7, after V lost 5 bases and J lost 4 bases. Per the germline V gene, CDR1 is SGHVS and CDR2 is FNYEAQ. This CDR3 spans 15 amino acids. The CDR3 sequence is CASSNRQGLNEKLFF. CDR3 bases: TGTGCCAGCAGCAACCGACAGGGACTTAATGAAAAACTGTTTTTT.

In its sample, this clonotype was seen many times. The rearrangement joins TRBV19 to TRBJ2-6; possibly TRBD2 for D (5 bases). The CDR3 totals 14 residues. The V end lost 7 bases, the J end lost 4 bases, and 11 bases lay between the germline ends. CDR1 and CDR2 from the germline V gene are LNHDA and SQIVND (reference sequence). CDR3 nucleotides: TGTGCCAGTAAAGGGAGTAGGGGGGCCAACGTCCTGACTTTC. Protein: CASKGSRGANVLTF.

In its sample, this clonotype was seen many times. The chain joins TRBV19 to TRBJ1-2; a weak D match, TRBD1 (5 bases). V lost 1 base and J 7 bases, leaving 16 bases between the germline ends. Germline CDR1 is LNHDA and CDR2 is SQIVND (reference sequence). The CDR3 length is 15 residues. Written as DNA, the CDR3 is TGTGCCAGTAGTATAGGGACACCAGCGTCCGGTGGCTACACCTTC. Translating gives CASSIGTPASGGYTF.

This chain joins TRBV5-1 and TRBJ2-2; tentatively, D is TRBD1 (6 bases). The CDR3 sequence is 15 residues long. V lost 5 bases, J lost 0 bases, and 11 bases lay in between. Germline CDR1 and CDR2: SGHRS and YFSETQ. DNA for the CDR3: TGCGCCAGCAGTATGGACAGATCGAACACCGGGGAGCTGTTTTTT. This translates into CASSMDRSNTGELFF.

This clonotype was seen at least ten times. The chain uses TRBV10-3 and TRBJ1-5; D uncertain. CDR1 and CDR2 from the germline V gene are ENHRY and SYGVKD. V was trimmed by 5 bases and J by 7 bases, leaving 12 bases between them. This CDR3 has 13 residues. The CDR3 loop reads CAISSRVWQPQHF. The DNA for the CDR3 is TGTGCCATCAGTTCCCGGGTTTGGCAGCCCCAGCATTTT.

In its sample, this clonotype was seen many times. Here the CDR3 DNA reads TGTGCCAGCAGCCAGATAGTGAACACTGAAGCTTTCTTT. It codes for CASSQIVNTEAFF. The rearrangement uses TRBV9 and TRBJ1-1; unclear D gene. From germline, CDR1 is SGDLS and CDR2 YYNGEE. Trimming stripped 4 bases from V and 0 bases from J, with 7 bases between. The CDR3 loop spans 13 amino acids.

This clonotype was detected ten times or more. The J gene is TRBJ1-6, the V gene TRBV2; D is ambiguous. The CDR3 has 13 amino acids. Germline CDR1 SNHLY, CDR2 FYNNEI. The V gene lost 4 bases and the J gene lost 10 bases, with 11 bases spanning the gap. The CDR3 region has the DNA TGTGCCAGCAGTGGGCAGATAGGATCACCCCTCCACTTT. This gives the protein CASSGQIGSPLHF.

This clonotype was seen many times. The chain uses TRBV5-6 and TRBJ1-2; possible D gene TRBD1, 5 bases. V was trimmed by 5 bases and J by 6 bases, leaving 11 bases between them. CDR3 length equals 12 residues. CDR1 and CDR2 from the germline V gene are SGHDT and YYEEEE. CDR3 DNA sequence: TGTGCCAGCAGTGCAGGGTACCATGGCTACACCTTC. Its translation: CASSAGYHGYTF.

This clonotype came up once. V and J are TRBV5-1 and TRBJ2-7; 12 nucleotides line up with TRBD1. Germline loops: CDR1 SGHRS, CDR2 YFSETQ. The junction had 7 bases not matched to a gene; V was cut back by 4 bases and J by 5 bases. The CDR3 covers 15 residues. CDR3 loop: CASSVGQGASDEQYF. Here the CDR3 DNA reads TGCGCCAGCAGCGTGGGACAGGGGGCGTCGGACGAGCAGTACTTC.

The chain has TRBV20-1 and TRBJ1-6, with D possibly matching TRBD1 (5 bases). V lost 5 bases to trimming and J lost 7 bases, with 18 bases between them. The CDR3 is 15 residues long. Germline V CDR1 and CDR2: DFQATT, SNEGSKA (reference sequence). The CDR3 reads CSAPEVLGGNSPLHF. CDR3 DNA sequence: TGCAGTGCTCCCGAGGTCCTCGGGGGGAATTCACCCCTCCACTTT.